Shown below are 24 T cell receptor beta chains from a single sample sequenced in a study of blood T cell repertoires in COVID-19. Clones were read by immunoSEQ multiplex PCR, and TCRdb kept only the in-frame ones, dropping some. The table shows 13,000 to 15,000 clones, with more than 65% occurring only once. Sequenced input: peripheral blood. These receptors were taken from a human donor in a cohort sampled during active COVID-19.

V is TRBV7-2 and J is TRBJ2-7; D is ambiguous. Trimming stripped 0 bases from V and 1 base from J, with 7 bases between. The germline V gene encodes CDR1 SGHTA and CDR2 FQGNSA. The CDR3 consists of 14 residues. The CDR3 loop is CASSLAAGSYEQYF. DNA of the CDR3: TGTGCCAGCAGCTTAGCGGCAGGATCCTACGAGCAGTACTTC.

The rearrangement links TRBV6-4 to TRBJ1-5, with D maybe TRBD1 (6 bases). V lost 4 bases and J 6 bases, leaving 19 bases between the germline ends. This CDR3 region has 16 residues. CDR1 is MRHNA and CDR2 is SNTAGT in the germline V gene. The CDR3, as DNA: TGTGCCAGCAGTGCCATTCCAGGGGATTCCCCTCAGCCCCAGCATTTT. It translates to CASSAIPGDSPQPQHF.

This clone has just one count. The rearrangement uses TRBV4-1 and TRBJ1-1, with D maybe TRBD1 (5 bases). Germline V CDR1 and CDR2: MGHRA, YSYEKL. Trimming pared 0 bases from V and 4 bases from J, leaving 12 bases between. CDR3 size: 15 residues. The chain's CDR3 is CASSQDLPGGTEAFF. CDR3 coding DNA: TGCGCCAGCAGCCAAGACCTCCCGGGGGGCACTGAAGCTTTCTTT.

Only a few counts were recorded for this clone. The CDR3 region is CASSYREKNEQFF. Here the CDR3 DNA reads TGCGCCAGCAGCTACAGGGAGAAGAATGAGCAGTTCTTC. The chain carries TRBV5-1 and TRBJ2-1; a weak D match, TRBD1 (6 bases). This CDR3 region has 13 residues. Germline CDR1 is SGHRS and CDR2 is YFSETQ. Trimming cost V 3 bases and J 7 bases, with 11 bases left between them.

The chain couples TRBV30 to TRBJ2-7, with a weak D call TRBD2 (6 bases). V gave up 2 bases and J gave up 2 bases, with 10 bases separating them. The CDR3 has 13 amino acids. Germline CDR1 GTSNPN, CDR2 SVGIG (reference sequence). The CDR3 reads CAWSPEGPYEQYF. DNA of the CDR3: TGTGCCTGGAGTCCGGAGGGGCCCTACGAGCAGTACTTC.

This clone was picked up one time. The chain employs TRBV4-3 and TRBJ1-5, with 7 nucleotides matching TRBD1. Germline V lookup: CDR1 LGHNA, CDR2 YSLEER. The junction had 4 bases not matched to a gene; V was cut back by 1 base and J by 7 bases. The CDR3 extends over 14 amino acids. As DNA, the CDR3 is TGCGCCAGCAGCCAAGTCAGACAGGGACAGCCCCAGCATTTT. Translated: CASSQVRQGQPQHF.

The chain joins TRBV21-1 to TRBJ2-3; the table's D call, TRBD1, was not checked against the DNA. TRBV21-1 is a known pseudogene. The CDR3 spans 19 residues. The CDR3 DNA is TGTGCCAGCAGCAAAGGTGGGGCGAGACCTACAGGCCACACAGATACGCAGTATTTT. Translating gives CASSKGGARPTGHTDTQYF.

This chain connects TRBV11-3 to TRBJ2-7; 10 bases are shared with TRBD1. V lost 4 bases to trimming and J lost 3 bases; unmatched junction nucleotides: 6. Germline lookup yields CDR1 SGHNT and CDR2 YENEEA. The CDR3 length is 15 residues. The CDR3 region has the DNA TGTGCCAGCAGCTATGGGACAGGGGACCGCTACGAGCAGTACTTC. As protein: CASSYGTGDRYEQYF.

The rearrangement links TRBV6-5 to TRBJ2-7; D perhaps matches TRBD1 (5 bases). Trimming shortened V by 8 bases and J by 2 bases, and 16 bases separated the two germline ends. The germline V gene has CDR1 MNHEY and CDR2 SVGAGI. The CDR3 has 14 amino acids. The CDR3, as DNA: TGTGCCAGCCCTTCGAAGGGGTTGCCCTACGAGCAGTACTTC. Translation: CASPSKGLPYEQYF.

The chain has TRBV10-3 and TRBJ2-1, with a weak D call TRBD2 (6 bases). The length of the CDR3 is 15 residues. The germline V and J ends were trimmed by 3 bases and 4 bases, with 13 bases remaining between them. In germline, CDR1 is ENHRY, CDR2 SYGVKD. The CDR3 here is CAISDPGLEYNEQFF. For the CDR3, the DNA is TGTGCCATCAGTGACCCGGGACTGGAATACAATGAGCAGTTCTTC.

The chain recombines TRBV25-1 with TRBJ1-4, with 7 bases aligning to TRBD1. Germline V lookup: CDR1 MGHDK, CDR2 SYGVNS. This CDR3 contains 14 residues. The V segment lost 9 bases and the J segment 8 bases; nucleotides outside the gene matches: 12. CDR3 sequence: CASSTGEEYEKLFF. CDR3 nucleotides: TGTGCCAGTTCCACAGGGGAAGAATACGAAAAACTGTTTTTT.

The chain links TRBV5-1 to TRBJ2-4, with a tentative D call TRBD1 (6 bases). The V gene lost 4 bases and the J gene lost 4 bases, with 15 bases spanning the gap. The germline gives CDR1 SGHRS, CDR2 YFSETQ. The CDR3 has 15 amino acids. CDR3: CASSPLDRGKNIQYF. CDR3 DNA sequence: TGCGCCAGCAGCCCGCTGGACAGAGGAAAAAACATTCAGTACTTC. The entire variable domain, with the rest obtained from reference TRBV5-1 and TRBJ2-4, is as follows: KAGVTQTPRYLIKTRGQQVTLSCSPISGHRSVSWYQQTPGQGLQFLFEYFSETQRNKGNFPGRFSGRQFSNSRSEMNVSTLELGDSALYLCASSPLDRGKNIQYFGAGTRLSVL.

The chain employs TRBV7-6 and TRBJ2-3, with 13 bases matching TRBD2. Germline V gene sequence: CDR1 SGHVS, CDR2 FNYEAQ. The CDR3 runs 16 residues. The junction had 3 bases not matched to a gene; V was cut back by 5 bases and J by 1 base. CDR3 nucleotide sequence: TGTGCCAGCAGCCCGGGACTAGCGGGACGCACAGATACGCAGTATTTT. The encoded protein is CASSPGLAGRTDTQYF.

The chain is built from TRBV7-2 and TRBJ2-7, with TRBD2 identical over 10 bases. The V and J ends lost 4 bases and 8 bases, in that order; junction bases with no gene match: 11. CDR1 and CDR2 (germline): SGHTA, FQGNSA. The CDR3 runs 15 residues. This CDR3 is CASSSPLAGDGKQYF. The CDR3, as DNA: TGTGCCAGCAGCTCCCCTCTAGCGGGAGACGGGAAGCAGTACTTC. Complete variable domain (other parts from reference TRBV7-2 and TRBJ2-7): GAGVSQSPSNKVTEKGKDVELRCDPISGHTALYWYRQSLGQGLEFLIYFQGNSAPDKSGLPSDRFSAERTGGSVSTLTIQRTQQEDSAVYLCASSSPLAGDGKQYFGPGTRLTVT.

This clone is medium-sized. The sample carries other DNA sequences with the same CDR3. The rearrangement joins TRBV6-1 to TRBJ2-7, with 7 bases that match TRBD1. Germline V CDR1 and CDR2: MNHNS, SASEGT. The CDR3 runs 14 residues. The V gene end was trimmed by 1 base and the J gene end by 3 bases; junction bases not matched to a gene: 3. The CDR3 DNA is TGTGCCAGCAGTGAAGGACAGGGTCTCTACGAGCAGTACTTC. Its translation: CASSEGQGLYEQYF.

This chain connects TRBV6-2 or TRBV6-3 to TRBJ2-3; 12 nucleotides align to TRBD2. The CDR3 is 19 residues long. The J segment lost 2 bases and the V segment lost 6 bases, leaving 15 bases of the junction unmatched. Germline lookup yields CDR1 MNHEY and CDR2 SVGEGT. DNA of the CDR3: TGTGCCAGCAGCCTTATTCATCCGGGACTAGCGGGTTCCACAGATACGCAGTATTTT. It yields the protein CASSLIHPGLAGSTDTQYF.

This clone was counted once. The chain is built from TRBV7-8 and TRBJ2-3; 11 bases map to TRBD2. CDR1 and CDR2 (germline): SGHVS, FQNEAQ. This CDR3 region has 16 residues. J lost 1 base, V lost 7 bases, and 7 bases had no gene match. This CDR3 is CASILLLAGGTDTQYF. In nucleotides, the CDR3 is TGTGCCAGCATCCTATTACTAGCGGGAGGCACAGATACGCAGTATTTT.

V usage is TRBV29-1 and J usage is TRBJ2-1; 8 bases are shared with TRBD2. This CDR3 region has 13 residues. The germline V gene has CDR1 SQVTM and CDR2 ANQGSEA. V gave up 6 bases and J gave up 4 bases; unmatched junction bases: 5. The CDR3 bases are TGCAGCGTCGGGGGGGTAGAGTACAATGAGCAGTTCTTC. Protein: CSVGGVEYNEQFF.

Only a few counts were recorded for this clone. The sample carries other DNA sequences with the same CDR3. The chain uses TRBV2 and TRBJ2-1; D uncertain. Germline values: CDR1 SNHLY, CDR2 FYNNEI. V lost 1 base to trimming and J lost 5 bases, with 6 bases between them. The CDR3 is 13 residues long. CDR3 nucleotide sequence: TGTGCCAGCAGTGAAGGGGCTAACAATGAGCAGTTCTTC. Its protein is CASSEGANNEQFF.

V is TRBV19 and J is TRBJ2-1, with TRBD1 identical over 9 bases. V lost 0 bases to trimming and J lost 4 bases; unmatched junction nucleotides: 19. Germline-derived CDR1 and CDR2 are LNHDA and SQIVND (reference sequence). The CDR3 has 21 amino acids. CDR3 in amino acids: CASSIDLGQGFRRREYNEQFF. CDR3 DNA sequence: TGTGCCAGTAGTATAGATCTCGGACAGGGGTTTCGTCGGAGGGAGTACAATGAGCAGTTCTTC.

This clone was observed a handful of times. The chain links TRBV27 to TRBJ1-5; 7 bases agree with TRBD1. With 6 bases clipped from V and 5 bases from J, the junction kept 4 bases outside the gene matches. The CDR3 spans 13 residues. Per the germline V gene, CDR1 is MNHEY and CDR2 is SMNVEV (reference sequence). The CDR3 DNA follows: TGTGCCAGCAGCACGACAGGGCATCAGCCCCAGCATTTT. Its protein is CASSTTGHQPQHF.

This chain links TRBV18 with TRBJ2-1, with 7 bases that match TRBD2. Germline V CDR1 and CDR2: KGHSH, LQKENI. The CDR3 totals 16 residues. The J segment lost 7 bases and the V segment lost 0 bases, leaving 9 bases of the junction unmatched. The CDR3 bases are TGTGCCAGCTCACCACCGGGAGGGCCGGTATCGAATGAGCAGTTCTTC. Its protein product is CASSPPGGPVSNEQFF.

V is TRBV10-2 and J is TRBJ2-7, with 7 nucleotides matching TRBD1. The trim removed 3 bases at V and 1 base at J, leaving 9 bases unmatched. From germline, CDR1 is WSHSY and CDR2 SAAADI. This CDR3 has 16 residues. CDR3 sequence reads: CASSDRGRGLSYEQYF. DNA of the CDR3: TGCGCCAGCAGTGATCGGGGAAGGGGGCTGTCCTACGAGCAGTACTTC.

The chain has TRBV7-8 and TRBJ1-1; TRBD1 is a possible D gene (5 bases). Trimming removed 1 base from V and 3 bases from J, with 12 bases in between. Per the germline V gene, CDR1 is SGHVS and CDR2 is FQNEAQ. The CDR3 length is 15 residues. The CDR3 spells CASSLVGGLDTEAFF. CDR3 nucleotide sequence: TGTGCCAGCAGCTTAGTGGGGGGATTGGACACTGAAGCTTTCTTT.